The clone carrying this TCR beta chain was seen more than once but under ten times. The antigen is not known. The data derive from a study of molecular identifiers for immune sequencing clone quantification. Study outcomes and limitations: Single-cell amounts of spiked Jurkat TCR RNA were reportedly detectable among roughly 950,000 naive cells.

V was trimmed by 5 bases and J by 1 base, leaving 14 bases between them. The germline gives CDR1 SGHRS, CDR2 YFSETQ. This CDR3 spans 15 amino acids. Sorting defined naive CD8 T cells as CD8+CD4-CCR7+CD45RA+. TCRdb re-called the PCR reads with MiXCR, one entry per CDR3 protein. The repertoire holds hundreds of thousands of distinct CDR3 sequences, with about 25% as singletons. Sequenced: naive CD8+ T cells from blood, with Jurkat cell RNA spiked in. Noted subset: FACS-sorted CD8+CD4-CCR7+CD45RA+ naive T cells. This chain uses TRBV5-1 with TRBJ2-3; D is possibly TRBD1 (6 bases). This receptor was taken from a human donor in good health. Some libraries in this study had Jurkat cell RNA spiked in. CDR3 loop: CASRLQGYGTDTQYF. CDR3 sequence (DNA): TGCGCCAGCAGGTTACAGGGATATGGCACAGATACGCAGTATTTT.